This entry features one T cell receptor (beta chain) sequence. The CDR3 consists of 15 residues. Germline V gene sequence: CDR1 DFQATT, CDR2 SNEGSKA (reference sequence). The data are from a study of T cells expressing NK-cell markers. Production of TCR beta cDNA relied on 5'RACE template switching with UMIs. Using the 5' RACE reads, TCRdb records one entry per CDR3 protein without DNA. The table for this sample gives roughly 350,000 distinct CDR3 sequences. The clonotype originates from a man aged 18 to 69 in good health. Sequencing used blood T cells: a sorted CD56 or NKG2C T cell subset, CD4+ or CD8+ T cells, or bulk PBMC T cells (not recorded which). This chain connects TRBV20-1 to TRBJ1-5. The CDR3 sequence is CSARDTADSNQPQHF.